Following are 20 T cell receptor beta chains from one sample sequenced in a study of glioma-infiltrating T cells after dendritic cell vaccination. Regarding time point: after dendritic cell vaccination, including at tumor progression/relapse. Only in-frame clones appear in the TCRdb table, and some are missing; sequencing was by immunoSEQ multiplex PCR. The sample consists of approximately 46,000 clones, approximately 89% of them appearing once. The specimen comprised blood, sampled after dendritic cell vaccination. These receptors all stem from a human donor with glioblastoma.

This clone was observed once. This chain links TRBV10-3 with TRBJ2-2; TRBD2 matches 11 bases. The CDR3 runs to 15 residues. Germline CDR1 ENHRY, CDR2 SYGVKD. V gave up 6 bases and J gave up 0 bases; unmatched junction bases: 0. The CDR3 DNA reads as TGTGCCATCAGGGGACTAGCGGCGAACACCGGGGAGCTGTTTTTT. Translated: CAIRGLAANTGELFF.

This chain uses TRBV5-1 with TRBJ1-1; 11 bases line up with TRBD1. Trimming removed 0 bases from V and 6 bases from J; junction bases left unmatched: 1. Germline values: CDR1 SGHRS, CDR2 YFSETQ. The CDR3 contains 14 residues. The CDR3 region has the DNA TGCGCCAGCAGCTTGGGGACAGGGGGCTCTGAAGCTTTCTTT. Encoded protein: CASSLGTGGSEAFF.

The chain joins TRBV27 to TRBJ1-1, with TRBD1 identical over 11 bases. The germline V gene has CDR1 MNHEY and CDR2 SMNVEV (reference sequence). V was pared by 0 bases and J by 1 base, with 4 bases of the junction left unmatched. This CDR3 is built from 17 residues. The CDR3 coding sequence is TGTGCCAGCAGTTTATCCCTCGGGACAGGGGGGAACACTGAAGCTTTCTTT. Translating gives CASSLSLGTGGNTEAFF.

V usage is TRBV28 and J usage is TRBJ1-1, with D hard to call. The ends were cut back, 4 bases at V and 3 bases at J, with 9 bases in the middle. The length of the CDR3 is 13 residues. Germline CDR1 and CDR2: MDHEN and SYDVKM. The CDR3 region is CASSSYTHTEAFF. In DNA, the CDR3 is TGTGCCAGCAGTTCATACACGCACACTGAAGCTTTCTTT.

V gene TRBV13 combines with J gene TRBJ1-1, with 7 bases fitting TRBD1. The CDR3 has 15 residues. V was pared by 1 base and J by 3 bases, with 5 bases of the junction left unmatched. Per the germline V gene, CDR1 is PRHDT and CDR2 is FYEKMQ (reference sequence). The CDR3 sequence: CASSLEAGGDTEAFF. Written as DNA, the CDR3 is TGTGCCAGCAGCTTAGAGGCAGGGGGTGACACTGAAGCTTTCTTT.

V gene TRBV7-9 combines with J gene TRBJ1-1; D not resolved. The V gene lost 5 bases and the J gene lost 4 bases, with 8 bases spanning the gap. CDR1 SEHNR and CDR2 FQNEAQ come from the germline V gene (reference sequence). The CDR3 totals 12 residues. The CDR3 reads CASSLRSTEAFF. CDR3 DNA sequence: TGTGCCAGCAGCCTCCGCAGCACTGAAGCTTTCTTT.

This chain links TRBV5-6 with TRBJ2-7; tentative D call: TRBD2 (6 bases). This CDR3 is 14 amino acids long. Trimming pared 4 bases from V and 2 bases from J, leaving 13 bases between. Germline loops: CDR1 SGHDT, CDR2 YYEEEE. The CDR3: CASSGEAPTYEQYF. The CDR3, as DNA: TGTGCCAGCAGCGGGGAGGCCCCAACCTACGAGCAGTACTTC.

The rearrangement joins TRBV11-3 to TRBJ2-3; D gene uncertain. Germline lookup yields CDR1 SGHNT and CDR2 YENEEA. CDR3 size: 14 residues. Trimming pared 1 base from V and 2 bases from J, leaving 7 bases between. CDR3 DNA: TGTGCCAGCAGCTTAGGTCTAAACACAGATACGCAGTATTTT. It yields the protein CASSLGLNTDTQYF.

A few counts support this clone. The chain combines TRBV2 with TRBJ1-5, with D possibly matching TRBD1 (6 bases). Trimming removed 0 bases at V and 7 bases at J, with 13 bases between. Germline CDR1 is SNHLY and CDR2 is FYNNEI. This CDR3 comprises 15 residues. The CDR3 loop reads CASSEAQGTRQPQHF. In DNA, the CDR3 is TGTGCCAGCAGTGAAGCTCAGGGGACGAGGCAGCCCCAGCATTTT.

V and J are TRBV6-6 and TRBJ2-1, with TRBD2 as a possible D gene (5 bases). The CDR3 runs 12 residues. Germline CDR1 MNHNY, CDR2 SVGAGI (reference sequence). The germline V and J ends were trimmed by 5 bases and 15 bases, with 17 bases remaining between them. The CDR3 DNA reads TGTGCCAGCAGTGACGACTACTTCAGACGGTTCTTC. Encoded protein: CASSDDYFRRFF.

The chain carries TRBV5-1 and TRBJ1-4; weak D call: TRBD1 (6 bases). The CDR3 is 14 residues long. Germline values: CDR1 SGHRS, CDR2 YFSETQ. Trimming cost V 3 bases and J 6 bases, with 12 bases left between them. The CDR3 region is CASSSQGGDEKLFF. The DNA of the CDR3 is TGCGCCAGCAGCTCACAGGGAGGGGATGAAAAACTGTTTTTT. Full variable domain (rest looked up from reference TRBV5-1 and TRBJ1-4): KAGVTQTPRYLIKTRGQQVTLSCSPISGHRSVSWYQQTPGQGLQFLFEYFSETQRNKGNFPGRFSGRQFSNSRSEMNVSTLELGDSALYLCASSSQGGDEKLFFGSGTQLSVL.

The rearrangement uses TRBV18 and TRBJ2-1, with 9 bases fitting TRBD1. V gave up 3 bases and J gave up 4 bases; unmatched junction bases: 4. CDR1 and CDR2 from the germline V gene are KGHSH and LQKENI. The CDR3 contains 15 residues. The CDR3, as DNA: TGTGCCAGCTCACCGGACAGGGGCGCGTACAATGAGCAGTTCTTC. Protein sequence: CASSPDRGAYNEQFF.

The V gene is TRBV7-6, the J gene TRBJ2-5; 8 bases are shared with TRBD2. This CDR3 region has 16 residues. CDR1 SGHVS and CDR2 FNYEAQ come from the germline V gene. V lost 3 bases and J lost 5; bases outside the gene matches: 11. This CDR3 is CASSFKSGRSAETQYF. The CDR3, as DNA: TGTGCCAGCAGCTTTAAAAGCGGGAGAAGCGCCGAGACCCAGTACTTC.

The rearrangement uses TRBV6-1 and TRBJ1-2; TRBD1 aligns across 8 bases. The junction had 12 bases not matched to a gene; V was cut back by 6 bases and J by 12 bases. The CDR3 extends over 13 amino acids. The germline gives CDR1 MNHNS, CDR2 SASEGT. CDR3 residues: CASSDRMTGVDTF. The CDR3 DNA follows: TGTGCCAGCAGCGACCGAATGACAGGGGTAGACACCTTC.

This chain uses TRBV6-6 with TRBJ1-1; possible D gene TRBD1, 6 bases. CDR3 size: 16 residues. V lost 10 bases, J lost 3 bases, and 24 bases lay in between. Germline loops: CDR1 MNHNY, CDR2 SVGAGI (reference sequence). The CDR3 loop is CATSNGGARGDTEAFF. The CDR3, as DNA: TGTGCCACTTCCAACGGGGGGGCGCGGGGGGACACTGAAGCTTTCTTT.

CDR3 region: CSVVQGAGANVLTF. DNA for the CDR3: TGCAGCGTGGTACAGGGCGCCGGGGCCAACGTCCTGACTTTC. The V gene is TRBV29-1, the J gene TRBJ2-6, with a possible D match to TRBD1 (6 bases). The germline gives CDR1 SQVTM, CDR2 ANQGSEA. The ends were cut back, 6 bases at V and 4 bases at J, with 13 bases in the middle. This CDR3 contains 14 residues.

This chain uses TRBV15 with TRBJ2-7; a possible D gene is TRBD1 (5 bases). The CDR3 is made up of 18 amino acids. V was pared by 0 bases and J by 2 bases, with 20 bases between. CDR1 is LNHNV, CDR2 YYDKDF, per germline (reference sequence). In DNA, the CDR3 is TGTGCCACCAGCAGAGACGGGCAGGGTCCTGGGCGTACCTACGAGCAGTACTTC. This gives the protein CATSRDGQGPGRTYEQYF.

The chain uses TRBV4-1 and TRBJ2-1; TRBD2 is a possible D gene (6 bases). Trimming took off 1 base at V and 5 bases at J, with 21 bases between the two ends. CDR1 MGHRA and CDR2 YSYEKL come from the germline V gene. The CDR3 runs to 18 residues. CDR3 nucleotide sequence: TGCGCCAGCAGCCAAGGGAGGGTTGGAGGCCTGGTGAACAATGAGCAGTTCTTC. It translates to CASSQGRVGGLVNNEQFF.

The chain carries TRBV7-6 and TRBJ2-1; TRBD2 matches at 7 bases. There are 17 residues in the CDR3. Germline CDR1 and CDR2: SGHVS and FNYEAQ. Trimming at V came to 1 base and at J to 6 bases, leaving 12 bases not matched to a gene. CDR3 in DNA: TGTGCCAGCAGCTTAGTAAGCGGGACTAAAAAGTTCAATGAGCAGTTCTTC. It is translated as CASSLVSGTKKFNEQFF.

The chain uses TRBV19 and TRBJ1-5; D perhaps matches TRBD1 (6 bases). Germline-derived CDR1 and CDR2 are LNHDA and SQIVND (reference sequence). V gave up 10 bases and J gave up 0 bases, with 16 bases separating them. The CDR3 has 15 residues. CDR3 bases: TGTGCCACTGGAGAGACAGGTCGTAGCAATCAGCCCCAGCATTTT. This encodes CATGETGRSNQPQHF.